This T cell receptor (beta chain) comes out of a study of regulatory T cells in long-lasting Graves disease. Study at large: Treatment with antithyroid drugs for over 5 years, together with positive TSH receptor antibodies, meant persistent Graves' disease. Overall study results and limits: When disease was persistent, TRBV28, TRBJ1-2 and TRBJ2-5 were the favored segments. Accuracy may have suffered from the small sample size.

The ends were cut back, 0 bases at V and 8 bases at J, with 10 bases in the middle. Germline CDR1 and CDR2: DFQATT and SNEGSKA (reference sequence). The CDR3 is 12 amino acids. Time point defined: persistent/refractory GD, antithyroid drugs over 5 years with positive TRAb. The TCR library was made from RNA that had been extracted from PBMCs in TRIzol. Patients with Graves' disease were diagnosed by American Thyroid Association guidelines. Library construction for TCR beta used iRepertoire HTBI primers and Arm-PCR of CDR3 regions. MiXCR, applied by TCRdb to the multiplex PCR reads, yields one record per CDR3 protein. The repertoire holds approximately 440,000 distinct CDR3 sequences, with about a quarter as singletons. This clonotype was observed at least ten times. The target antigen is unknown.

The chain combines TRBV20-1 with TRBJ1-2, with D unresolved. Source: peripheral blood mononuclear cells (PBMCs), taken when the disease was refractory, from a patient treated with antithyroid drugs. The TCR comes from a female donor with Graves disease. The CDR3 region is CSARDDGIGYTF. In nucleotides, the CDR3 is TGCAGTGCTAGAGATGACGGGATAGGCTACACCTTC.